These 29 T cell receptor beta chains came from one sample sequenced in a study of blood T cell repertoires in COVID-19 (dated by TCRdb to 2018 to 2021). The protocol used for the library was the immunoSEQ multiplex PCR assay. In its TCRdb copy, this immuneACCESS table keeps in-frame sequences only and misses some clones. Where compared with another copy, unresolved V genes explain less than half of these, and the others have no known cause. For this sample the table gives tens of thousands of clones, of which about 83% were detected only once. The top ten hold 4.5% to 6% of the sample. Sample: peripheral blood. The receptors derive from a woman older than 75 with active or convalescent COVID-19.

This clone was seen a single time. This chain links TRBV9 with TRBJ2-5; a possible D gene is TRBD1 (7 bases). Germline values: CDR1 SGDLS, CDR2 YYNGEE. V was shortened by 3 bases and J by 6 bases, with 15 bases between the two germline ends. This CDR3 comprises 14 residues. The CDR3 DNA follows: TGTGCCAGCAGCGCAGGGGGACTTTCTCAGACCCAGTACTTC. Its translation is CASSAGGLSQTQYF.

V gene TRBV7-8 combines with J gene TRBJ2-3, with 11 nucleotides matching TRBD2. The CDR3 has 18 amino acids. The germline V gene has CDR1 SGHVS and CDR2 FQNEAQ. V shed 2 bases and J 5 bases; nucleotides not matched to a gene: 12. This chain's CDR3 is CASSLLVGTSGRGDTQYF. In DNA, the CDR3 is TGTGCCAGCAGCTTATTAGTAGGAACTAGCGGGAGAGGAGATACGCAGTATTTT. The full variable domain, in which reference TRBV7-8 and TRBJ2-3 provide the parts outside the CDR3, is GAGVSQSPRYKVAKRGQDVALRCDPISGHVSLFWYQQALGQGPEFLTYFQNEAQLDKSGLPSDRFFAERPEGSVSTLKIQRTQQEDSAVYLCASSLLVGTSGRGDTQYFGPGTRLTVL.

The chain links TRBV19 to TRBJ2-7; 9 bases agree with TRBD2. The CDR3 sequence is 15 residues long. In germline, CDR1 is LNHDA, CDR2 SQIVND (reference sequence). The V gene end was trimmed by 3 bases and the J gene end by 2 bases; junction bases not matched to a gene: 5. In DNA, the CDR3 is TGTGCCAGTAGTATGAGTAGCGGGAGCCCCTACGAGCAGTACTTC. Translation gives CASSMSSGSPYEQYF.

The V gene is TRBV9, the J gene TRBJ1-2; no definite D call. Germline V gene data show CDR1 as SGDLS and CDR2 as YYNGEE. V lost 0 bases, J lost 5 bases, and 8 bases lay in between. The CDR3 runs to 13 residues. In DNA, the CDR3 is TGTGCCAGCAGCGTAGAGGAGTGGTATGGCTACACCTTC. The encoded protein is CASSVEEWYGYTF.

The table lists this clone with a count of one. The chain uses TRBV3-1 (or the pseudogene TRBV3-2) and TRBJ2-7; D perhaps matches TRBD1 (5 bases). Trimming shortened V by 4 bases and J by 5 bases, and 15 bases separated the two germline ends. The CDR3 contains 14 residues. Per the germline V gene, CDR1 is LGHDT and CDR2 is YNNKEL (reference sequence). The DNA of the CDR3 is TGTGCCAGCAGCCCCTTCCCAGGGTTGGACGAGCAGTACTTC. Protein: CASSPFPGLDEQYF.

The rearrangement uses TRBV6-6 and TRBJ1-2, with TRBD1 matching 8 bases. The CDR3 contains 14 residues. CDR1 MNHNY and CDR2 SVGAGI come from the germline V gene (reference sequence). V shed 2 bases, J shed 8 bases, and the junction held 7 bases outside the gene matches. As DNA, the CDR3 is TGTGCCAGCAGTTACAGTCAAGGGACAGGCGGCTACACCTTC. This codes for CASSYSQGTGGYTF.

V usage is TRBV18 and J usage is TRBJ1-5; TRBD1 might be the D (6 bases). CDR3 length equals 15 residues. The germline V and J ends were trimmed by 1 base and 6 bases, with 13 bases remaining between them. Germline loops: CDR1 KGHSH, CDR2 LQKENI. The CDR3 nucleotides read TGTGCCAGCTCACCACAGGGGGTGATCGGTCAGCCCCAGCATTTT. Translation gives CASSPQGVIGQPQHF.

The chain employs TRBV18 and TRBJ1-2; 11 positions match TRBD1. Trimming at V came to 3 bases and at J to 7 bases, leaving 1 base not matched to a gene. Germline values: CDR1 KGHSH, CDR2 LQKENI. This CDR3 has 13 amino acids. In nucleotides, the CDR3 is TGTGCCAGCTCACCCGGACAGGGGGCTGGCTACACCTTC. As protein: CASSPGQGAGYTF.

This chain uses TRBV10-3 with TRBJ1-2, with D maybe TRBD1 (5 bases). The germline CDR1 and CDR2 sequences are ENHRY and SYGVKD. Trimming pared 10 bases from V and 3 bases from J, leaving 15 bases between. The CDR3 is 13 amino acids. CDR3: CATSRGLDYGYTF. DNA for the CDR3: TGTGCCACAAGTAGGGGCCTAGACTATGGCTACACCTTC.

The CDR3 reads CASSLAVTGTSTDTQYF. The CDR3 bases are TGTGCCAGCAGCTTGGCCGTGACAGGAACTAGCACAGATACGCAGTATTTT. This chain links TRBV5-4 with TRBJ2-3, with D maybe TRBD1 (6 bases). The V end lost 0 bases, the J end lost 0 bases, and 14 bases lay between the germline ends. Germline assignment: CDR1 SGHNT and CDR2 YYREEE (reference sequence). This CDR3 region has 17 residues. The complete variable domain, with remaining parts taken from reference TRBV5-4 and TRBJ2-3, reads ETGVTQSPTHLIKTRGQQVTLRCSSQSGHNTVSWYQQALGQGPQFIFQYYREEENGRGNFPPRFSGLQFPNYSSELNVNALELDDSALYLCASSLAVTGTSTDTQYFGPGTRLTVL.

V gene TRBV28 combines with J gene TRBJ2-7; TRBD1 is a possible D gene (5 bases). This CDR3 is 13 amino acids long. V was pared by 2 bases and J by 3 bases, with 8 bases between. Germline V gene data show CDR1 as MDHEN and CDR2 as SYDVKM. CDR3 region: CASSLRGLYEQYF. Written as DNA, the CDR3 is TGTGCCAGCAGTTTAAGGGGCCTCTACGAGCAGTACTTC.

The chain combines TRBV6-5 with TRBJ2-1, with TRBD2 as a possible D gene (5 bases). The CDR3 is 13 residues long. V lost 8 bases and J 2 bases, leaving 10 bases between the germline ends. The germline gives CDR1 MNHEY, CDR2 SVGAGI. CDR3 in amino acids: CASRSSPYNEQFF. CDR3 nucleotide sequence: TGTGCCAGCCGCTCTAGCCCCTACAATGAGCAGTTCTTC.

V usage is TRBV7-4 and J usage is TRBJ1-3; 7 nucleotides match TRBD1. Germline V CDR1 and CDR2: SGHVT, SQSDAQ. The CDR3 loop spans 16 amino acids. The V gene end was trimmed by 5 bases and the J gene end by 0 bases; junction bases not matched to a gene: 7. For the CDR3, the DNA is TGTGCCAGCAGCCCGGACAGGATCCACTCTGGAAACACCATATATTTT. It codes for CASSPDRIHSGNTIYF.

The CDR3 sequence: CASSLGQGIHEQYF. In DNA, the CDR3 is TGTGCCAGCAGCTTAGGCCAGGGGATACACGAGCAGTACTTC. The V call is TRBV7-2, the J call TRBJ2-7; possibly TRBD1 for D (6 bases). The CDR3 runs 14 residues. The V gene's germline CDR1 is SGHTA and CDR2 FQGNSA. V was shortened by 1 base and J by 5 bases, with 12 bases between the two germline ends.

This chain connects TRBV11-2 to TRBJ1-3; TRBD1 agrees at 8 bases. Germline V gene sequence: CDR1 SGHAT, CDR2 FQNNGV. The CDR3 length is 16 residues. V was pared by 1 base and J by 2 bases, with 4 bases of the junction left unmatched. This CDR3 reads CASSLVTGAPGNTIYF. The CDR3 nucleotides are TGTGCCAGCAGCTTAGTGACAGGGGCCCCTGGAAACACCATATATTTT.

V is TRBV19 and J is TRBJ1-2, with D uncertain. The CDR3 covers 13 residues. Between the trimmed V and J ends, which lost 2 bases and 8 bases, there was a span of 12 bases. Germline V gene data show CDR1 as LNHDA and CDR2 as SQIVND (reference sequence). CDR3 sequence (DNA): TGTGCCAGTAGTATATTGGAGGGAATGGGCTACACCTTC. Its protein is CASSILEGMGYTF.

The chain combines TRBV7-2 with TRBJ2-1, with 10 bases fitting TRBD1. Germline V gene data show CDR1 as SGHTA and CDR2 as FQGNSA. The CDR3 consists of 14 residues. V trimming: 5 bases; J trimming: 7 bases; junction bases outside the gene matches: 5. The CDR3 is CASSRDRGPNEQFF. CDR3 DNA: TGTGCCAGCAGCAGGGACAGGGGACCGAATGAGCAGTTCTTC.

The chain's CDR3 is CASSLDRDQPQHF. CDR3 coding DNA: TGTGCCAGCAGCTTAGACAGAGATCAGCCCCAGCATTTT. V is TRBV7-3 and J is TRBJ1-5; D is perhaps TRBD1 (5 bases). V shed 2 bases and J shed 5 bases, with 7 bases lying between them. The V gene's germline CDR1 is SGHTA and CDR2 FQGTGA. The CDR3 is made up of 13 amino acids.

This CDR3 reads CASSPQAGVGYEQYF. The CDR3 DNA sequence: TGTGCCAGCAGCCCACAAGCGGGAGTTGGATACGAGCAGTACTTC. V is TRBV11-2 and J is TRBJ2-7, with 8 bases aligning to TRBD2. The CDR3 loop spans 15 amino acids. With 5 bases clipped from V and 4 bases from J, the junction kept 10 bases outside the gene matches. Germline V gives CDR1 SGHAT, CDR2 FQNNGV.

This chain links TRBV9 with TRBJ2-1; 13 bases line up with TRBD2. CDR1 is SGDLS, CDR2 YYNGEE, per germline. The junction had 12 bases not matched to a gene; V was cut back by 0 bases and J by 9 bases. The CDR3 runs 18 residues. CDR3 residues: CASSVDSGRLAGGSEQFF. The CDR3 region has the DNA TGTGCCAGCAGCGTAGATTCGGGGAGACTAGCGGGGGGAAGTGAGCAGTTCTTC.

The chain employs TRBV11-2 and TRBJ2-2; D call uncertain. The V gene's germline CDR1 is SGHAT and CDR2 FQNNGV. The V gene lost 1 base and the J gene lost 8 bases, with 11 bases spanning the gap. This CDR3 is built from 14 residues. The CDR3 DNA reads TGTGCCAGCAGCTTAGCTCCCTACTGGGGGGAGCTGTTTTTT. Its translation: CASSLAPYWGELFF.

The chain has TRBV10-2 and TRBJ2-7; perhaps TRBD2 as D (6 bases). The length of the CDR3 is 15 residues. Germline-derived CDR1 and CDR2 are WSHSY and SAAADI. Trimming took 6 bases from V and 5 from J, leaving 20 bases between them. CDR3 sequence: CASRGAGLGGNEQYF. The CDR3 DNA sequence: TGCGCCAGCAGGGGTGCGGGGTTGGGCGGGAACGAGCAGTACTTC.

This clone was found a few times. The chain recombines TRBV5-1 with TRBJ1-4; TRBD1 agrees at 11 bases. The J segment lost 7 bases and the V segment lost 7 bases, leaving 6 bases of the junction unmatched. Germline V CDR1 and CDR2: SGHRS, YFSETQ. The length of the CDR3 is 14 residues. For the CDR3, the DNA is TGCGCCAGCGGACAGGGGGCGTCGGGTGAAAAACTGTTTTTT. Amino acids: CASGQGASGEKLFF.

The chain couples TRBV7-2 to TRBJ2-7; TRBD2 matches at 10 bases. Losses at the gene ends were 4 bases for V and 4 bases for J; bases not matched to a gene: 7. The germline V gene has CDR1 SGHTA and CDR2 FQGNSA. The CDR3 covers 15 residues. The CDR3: CASSYGAGGPYEQYF. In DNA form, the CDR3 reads TGTGCCAGCAGCTACGGAGCGGGGGGGCCTTACGAGCAGTACTTC. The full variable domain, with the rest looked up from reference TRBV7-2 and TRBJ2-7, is GAGVSQSPSNKVTEKGKDVELRCDPISGHTALYWYRQSLGQGLEFLIYFQGNSAPDKSGLPSDRFSAERTGGSVSTLTIQRTQQEDSAVYLCASSYGAGGPYEQYFGPGTRLTVT.

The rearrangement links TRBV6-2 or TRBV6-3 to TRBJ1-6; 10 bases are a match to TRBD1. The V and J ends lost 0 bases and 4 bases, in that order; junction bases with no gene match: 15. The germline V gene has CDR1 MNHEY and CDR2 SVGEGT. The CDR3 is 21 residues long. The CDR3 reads CASSYSKSRGRQGAYNSPLHF. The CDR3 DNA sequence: TGTGCCAGCAGTTACTCGAAGTCGCGGGGCCGACAGGGGGCTTATAATTCACCCCTCCACTTT.

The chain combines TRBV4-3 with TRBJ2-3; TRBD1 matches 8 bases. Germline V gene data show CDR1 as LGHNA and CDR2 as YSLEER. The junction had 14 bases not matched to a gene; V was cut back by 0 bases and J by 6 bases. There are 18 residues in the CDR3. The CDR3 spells CASSQEVYGQGLLDTQYF. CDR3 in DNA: TGCGCCAGCAGCCAAGAGGTATATGGACAGGGTTTATTGGATACGCAGTATTTT.

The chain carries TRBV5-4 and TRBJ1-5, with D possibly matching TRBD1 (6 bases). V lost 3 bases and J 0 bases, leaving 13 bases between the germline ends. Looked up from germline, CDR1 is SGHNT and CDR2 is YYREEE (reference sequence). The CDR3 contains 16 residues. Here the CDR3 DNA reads TGTGCCAGCAGCTCTCAGGGGCCTTATAGCAATCAGCCCCAGCATTTT. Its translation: CASSSQGPYSNQPQHF.

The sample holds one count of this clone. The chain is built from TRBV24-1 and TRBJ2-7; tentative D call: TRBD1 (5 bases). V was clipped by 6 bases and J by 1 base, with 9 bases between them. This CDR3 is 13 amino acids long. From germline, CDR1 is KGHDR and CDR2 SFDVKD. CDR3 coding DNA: TGTGCCACCAGTCGGGCAGGGTCCTACGAGCAGTACTTC. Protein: CATSRAGSYEQYF.

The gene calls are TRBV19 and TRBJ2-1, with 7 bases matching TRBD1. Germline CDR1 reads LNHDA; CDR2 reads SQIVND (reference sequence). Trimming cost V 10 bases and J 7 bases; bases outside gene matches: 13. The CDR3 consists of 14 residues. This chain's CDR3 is CATEGASNRNEQFF. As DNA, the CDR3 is TGTGCCACCGAGGGGGCTTCTAACCGGAATGAGCAGTTCTTC.